This TCR beta chain was sequenced during a study of T cells expressing NK-cell markers. Study-level information: Sorted CD3+CD56-NKG2C+, CD3+CD56+NKG2C- and CD3+CD56+NKG2C+ T cells were the source of the TCR beta repertoires. Study-wide findings and caveats: The HCMV specificity of the expanded NKG2C+ T cell clones stayed unresolved.

TCRdb reanalyzed the 5' RACE reads, giving one entry per CDR3 protein sequence and no DNA. In total, the table holds fewer than 400,000 distinct CDR3 sequences. This CDR3 region has 13 residues. In germline, CDR1 is LGHDT, CDR2 YNNKEL (reference sequence). A word on this clonotype: Its antigen is unknown.

The V and J genes are TRBV3-1 and TRBJ1-1. This clonotype was obtained from a woman in her forties or fifties in good health. Sequenced sample: blood T cells: a sorted CD56 or NKG2C T cell subset, CD4+ or CD8+ T cells, or bulk PBMC T cells (not recorded which). CDR3 residues: CASSQSPEGEAFF.